One and the same sample provided the 29 T cell receptor beta chains below, sequenced in a study of vaccination and CD4 T cells after COVID-19. Treatment denoted: approximately nine-day PBMC culture with coronavirus spike peptide pools or control peptides (ViraFEST assay). For these TCRs, the target antigens are not known. Oncomine TCR Beta short-read sequencing was applied to DNA from cultured CD4+ T cells. From the PCR reads, TCRdb called clonotypes with MiXCR, one entry per CDR3 protein. Of about 19,000 distinct CDR3 sequences listed, 45% to 50% are singletons. The source material was CD4+ T cells from blood, cultured in vitro. The receptors were sampled from a human donor who had recovered from COVID-19.

This chain joins TRBV27 and TRBJ1-4; weak D call: TRBD1 (5 bases). The germline V and J ends were trimmed by 0 bases and 7 bases, with 15 bases remaining between them. Germline-derived CDR1 and CDR2 are MNHEY and SMNVEV (reference sequence). This CDR3 has 16 amino acids. CDR3 sequence reads: CASSLSGAETGEKLFF. CDR3 nucleotide sequence: TGTGCCAGCAGTTTATCCGGGGCCGAAACGGGTGAAAAACTGTTTTTT. The full variable domain, in which reference TRBV27 and TRBJ1-4 provide the parts outside the CDR3, is EAQVTQNPRYLITVTGKKLTVTCSQNMNHEYMSWYRQDPGLGLRQIYYSMNVEVTDKGDVPEGYKVSRKEKRNFPLILESPSPNQTSLYFCASSLSGAETGEKLFFGSGTQLSVL.

The chain has TRBV28 and TRBJ2-7; perhaps TRBD1 as D (6 bases). The CDR3 runs to 15 residues. V shed 6 bases and J shed 2 bases, with 17 bases lying between them. Per germline, CDR1 MDHEN and CDR2 SYDVKM. Here the CDR3 reads CASSPQGGQPYEQYF. CDR3 nucleotide sequence: TGTGCCAGCAGCCCTCAAGGGGGTCAACCCTACGAGCAGTACTTC.

This clonotype was recorded only once. This rearrangement joins TRBV19 to TRBJ2-7, with 9 bases identical to TRBD1. The J segment lost 5 bases and the V segment lost 4 bases, leaving 6 bases of the junction unmatched. This CDR3 has 14 residues. Germline V gene sequence: CDR1 LNHDA, CDR2 SQIVND (reference sequence). The CDR3 sequence is CASSTGQGINEQYF. CDR3 DNA: TGTGCCAGTAGTACGGGACAGGGTATTAACGAGCAGTACTTC.

The chain links TRBV4-3 to TRBJ1-2; TRBD1 agrees at 10 bases. The CDR3 extends over 15 amino acids. CDR1 and CDR2 from the germline V gene are LGHNA and YSLEER. V lost 4 bases and J lost 2; bases outside the gene matches: 4. The CDR3 DNA is TGCGCCAGCAGCCCCGCGGGACAGGGGAACTATGGCTACACCTTC. Encoded protein: CASSPAGQGNYGYTF.

This clonotype occurred a few times. The V call is TRBV27, the J call TRBJ1-1; TRBD1 matches at 8 bases. Germline assignment: CDR1 MNHEY and CDR2 SMNVEV (reference sequence). The CDR3 has 16 amino acids. V lost 6 bases, J lost 1 base, and 10 bases stayed unmatched. Here the CDR3 reads CASRAIYRGRNTEAFF. CDR3 in DNA: TGTGCCAGCAGAGCAATTTACAGGGGGAGGAACACTGAAGCTTTCTTT.

The chain recombines TRBV12-3 or TRBV12-4 with TRBJ1-2; 8 nucleotides align to TRBD1. V lost 8 bases, J lost 7 bases, and 9 bases stayed unmatched. The CDR3 sequence is 13 residues long. As DNA, the CDR3 is TGTGCCAGCCGCGGACAGGGAGGGTCTGGCTACACCTTC. It codes for CASRGQGGSGYTF.

This rearrangement joins TRBV2 to TRBJ2-1; D ambiguous. In germline, CDR1 is SNHLY, CDR2 FYNNEI. This CDR3 contains 12 residues. The V end lost 6 bases, the J end lost 5 bases, and 8 bases lay between the germline ends. CDR3: CASSGDNNEQFF. In DNA, the CDR3 is TGTGCCAGCAGCGGAGATAACAATGAGCAGTTCTTC.

In its sample, this clonotype was seen a few times. The chain employs TRBV19 and TRBJ1-1; TRBD1 might be the D (6 bases). With 7 bases removed from V and 1 base from J, the gap between germline ends came to 16 bases. Germline V gene data show CDR1 as LNHDA and CDR2 as SQIVND (reference sequence). CDR3 size: 15 residues. Written as DNA, the CDR3 is TGTGCCAGTACCCCAGCGGGGGCGCGGAACACTGAAGCTTTCTTT. Translating it yields CASTPAGARNTEAFF.

This chain links TRBV29-1 with TRBJ1-2, with TRBD1 identical over 8 bases. The CDR3 is 13 amino acids. Trimming cost V 4 bases and J 6 bases; bases outside gene matches: 7. Germline CDR1 is SQVTM and CDR2 is ANQGSEA. Here the CDR3 DNA reads TGCAGCGTTGCGATGGGGGACAGGCATGGCTACACCTTC. It encodes CSVAMGDRHGYTF. Full variable domain (remainder filled in from reference TRBV29-1 and TRBJ1-2): SAVISQKPSRDICQRGTSLTIQCQVDSQVTMMFWYRQQPGQSLTLIATANQGSEATYESGFVIDKFPISRPNLTFSTLTVSNMSPEDSSIYLCSVAMGDRHGYTFGSGTRLTVV.

The chain joins TRBV20-1 to TRBJ2-3; no definite D call. V was pared by 0 bases and J by 0 bases, with 10 bases between. Germline CDR1 is DFQATT and CDR2 is SNEGSKA (reference sequence). The CDR3 totals 15 residues. CDR3 in amino acids: CSARDEVGSTDTQYF. Here the CDR3 DNA reads TGCAGTGCTAGAGATGAGGTGGGAAGCACAGATACGCAGTATTTT.

V is TRBV7-2 and J is TRBJ1-4; D gene uncertain. V gave up 1 base and J gave up 8 bases, with 8 bases separating them. CDR3 size: 13 residues. CDR1 is SGHTA and CDR2 is FQGNSA in the germline V gene. CDR3 nucleotides: TGTGCCAGCAGCTTAGAAAGGGCGGAAAAACTGTTTTTT. Protein product: CASSLERAEKLFF.

This chain uses TRBV30 with TRBJ1-2; D not certain. V lost 5 bases to trimming and J lost 5 bases, with 12 bases between them. Germline CDR1 is GTSNPN and CDR2 is SVGIG (reference sequence). The CDR3 covers 12 residues. The CDR3 region is CAWGRSTYGYTF. The DNA for the CDR3 is TGTGCCTGGGGTAGGAGTACTTATGGCTACACCTTC.

The chain uses TRBV5-4 and TRBJ2-1, with a weak D call TRBD2 (7 bases). CDR3 length equals 15 residues. Germline V gives CDR1 SGHNT, CDR2 YYREEE (reference sequence). V lost 1 base and J 5 bases, leaving 13 bases between the germline ends. CDR3 coding DNA: TGTGCCAGCAGCTTGCCCAGCGGGACAAACAATGAGCAGTTCTTC. This encodes CASSLPSGTNNEQFF.

The V call is TRBV12-3 or TRBV12-4, the J call TRBJ2-2; D is unresolved. The V gene lost 6 bases and the J gene lost 1 base, with 9 bases spanning the gap. This CDR3 region has 14 residues. The chain's CDR3 is CASSPHGNTGELFF. The CDR3 DNA is TGTGCCAGCAGCCCCCATGGGAACACCGGGGAGCTGTTTTTT.

The chain carries TRBV27 and TRBJ2-1, with D hard to call. Per germline, CDR1 MNHEY and CDR2 SMNVEV (reference sequence). V was cut by 7 bases and J by 8 bases, with 9 bases left in between. The CDR3 is 11 residues long. The CDR3 DNA is TGTGCCAGCACCAGAGGAGATGAGCAGTTCTTC. It yields the protein CASTRGDEQFF.

The V call is TRBV6-4, the J call TRBJ1-1; D is possibly TRBD1 (5 bases). The CDR3 runs 13 residues. Trimming removed 6 bases from V and 1 base from J, with 9 bases in between. The germline V gene encodes CDR1 MRHNA and CDR2 SNTAGT. The CDR3 here is CASRQDRNTEAFF. CDR3 nucleotides: TGTGCCAGCAGACAAGACAGGAACACTGAAGCTTTCTTT.

The V call is TRBV7-8, the J call TRBJ2-5; the D gene is possibly TRBD1 (6 bases). Germline CDR1 reads SGHVS; CDR2 reads FQNEAQ. V was pared by 8 bases and J by 1 base, with 14 bases between. This CDR3 is built from 14 residues. The CDR3 DNA follows: TGTGCCAGCGGAATGGGGGCCCGCCAAGAGACCCAGTACTTC. Its protein product is CASGMGARQETQYF.

This chain joins TRBV2 and TRBJ1-2, with unresolved D. This CDR3 comprises 11 residues. Germline loops: CDR1 SNHLY, CDR2 FYNNEI. Trimming stripped 5 bases from V and 5 bases from J, with 6 bases between. Here the CDR3 reads CASSREYGYTF. DNA of the CDR3: TGTGCCAGCAGTAGAGAATATGGCTACACCTTC.

This clonotype was seen only a few times. The rearrangement uses TRBV10-3 and TRBJ1-2, with TRBD1 matching 7 bases. The germline V gene encodes CDR1 ENHRY and CDR2 SYGVKD. The CDR3 spans 13 residues. J gave up 6 bases and V 11 bases, and 12 bases lay outside the gene matches. CDR3 amino acids: CAASAGQEDGYTF. The CDR3 nucleotides read TGTGCCGCCTCAGCAGGACAGGAGGATGGCTACACCTTC.

V is TRBV7-2 and J is TRBJ2-3; 10 bases fit TRBD1. The CDR3 length is 15 residues. V lost 3 bases, J lost 5 bases, and 5 bases stayed unmatched. Looked up from germline, CDR1 is SGHTA and CDR2 is FQGNSA. Here the CDR3 reads CASSLGQGRGDTQYF. Here the CDR3 DNA reads TGTGCCAGCAGCTTGGGACAGGGGAGGGGAGATACGCAGTATTTT.

The CDR3 region is CASSLRGRGPANYGYTF. The CDR3 DNA reads TGTGCCAGCAGCTTAAGAGGCAGGGGGCCGGCTAACTATGGCTACACCTTC. The J gene is TRBJ1-2, the V gene TRBV7-2, with TRBD1 matching 8 bases. Looked up from germline, CDR1 is SGHTA and CDR2 is FQGNSA. J was trimmed by 0 bases and V by 2 bases; bases with no gene match: 8. This CDR3 has 17 residues. Full variable domain (remainder filled in from reference TRBV7-2 and TRBJ1-2): GAGVSQSPSNKVTEKGKDVELRCDPISGHTALYWYRQSLGQGLEFLIYFQGNSAPDKSGLPSDRFSAERTGGSVSTLTIQRTQQEDSAVYLCASSLRGRGPANYGYTFGSGTRLTVV.

The rearrangement joins TRBV20-1 to TRBJ1-2; tentative D call: TRBD1 (6 bases). CDR3 length equals 13 residues. Germline values: CDR1 DFQATT, CDR2 SNEGSKA (reference sequence). V was pared by 1 base and J by 7 bases, with 13 bases between. The CDR3 DNA is TGCAGTGCTAGAGGGGGACAAGCCGGTGGCTACACCTTC. It specifies CSARGGQAGGYTF.

The chain uses TRBV4-3 and TRBJ1-5; D uncertain. CDR3 length equals 14 residues. CDR1 and CDR2 (germline): LGHNA, YSLEER. V lost 0 bases to trimming and J lost 9 bases, with 12 bases between them. The chain's CDR3 is CASSQDLEVGPQHF. Written as DNA, the CDR3 is TGCGCCAGCAGCCAAGACCTGGAAGTAGGGCCCCAGCATTTT.

This rearrangement joins TRBV28 to TRBJ1-5; D gene uncertain. The CDR3 extends over 16 amino acids. CDR1 is MDHEN and CDR2 is SYDVKM in the germline V gene. V was cut by 5 bases and J by 5 bases, with 19 bases left in between. The CDR3 region is CASSARSYVRYQPQHF. The CDR3 nucleotides read TGTGCCAGCAGTGCCAGAAGTTACGTACGGTATCAGCCCCAGCATTTT.

This clonotype occurred a few times. The chain employs TRBV11-2 and TRBJ1-2, with a possible D match to TRBD1 (5 bases). V lost 6 bases and J 8 bases, leaving 22 bases between the germline ends. In germline, CDR1 is SGHAT, CDR2 FQNNGV. The CDR3 is 15 residues long. CDR3: CASRTIQGVNRGYTF. In DNA, the CDR3 is TGTGCCAGCAGAACCATCCAGGGAGTGAATCGGGGCTACACCTTC.

This chain connects TRBV20-1 to TRBJ2-3; D is possibly TRBD2 (6 bases). CDR3 length equals 15 residues. Germline CDR1 reads DFQATT; CDR2 reads SNEGSKA (reference sequence). The V gene lost 3 bases and the J gene lost 1 base, with 14 bases spanning the gap. The CDR3: CSASLAWGRTDTQYF. DNA for the CDR3: TGCAGTGCTAGCCTAGCGTGGGGCCGCACAGATACGCAGTATTTT.

V usage is TRBV7-9 and J usage is TRBJ2-1, with TRBD1 matching over 7 bases. V lost 7 bases and J lost 2; bases outside the gene matches: 14. There are 17 residues in the CDR3. CDR1 SEHNR and CDR2 FQNEAQ come from the germline V gene (reference sequence). The CDR3 DNA sequence: TGTGCCAGCACCAGGGCAGGGGGAGCCCTCACCTACAATGAGCAGTTCTTC. Residues: CASTRAGGALTYNEQFF.

This clonotype has just one count. The chain uses TRBV7-9 and TRBJ2-7; 10 positions match TRBD1. CDR1 is SEHNR and CDR2 is FQNEAQ in the germline V gene (reference sequence). The CDR3 loop spans 15 amino acids. The V and J ends lost 1 base and 3 bases, in that order; junction bases with no gene match: 3. Here the CDR3 reads CASSLDRTGGYEQYF. The DNA for the CDR3 is TGTGCCAGCAGCTTAGACCGGACAGGGGGCTACGAGCAGTACTTC.

The chain carries TRBV12-3 or TRBV12-4 and TRBJ1-5; 7 bases are shared with TRBD1. This CDR3 is built from 16 residues. With V trimmed by 6 bases and J by 4 bases, 12 bases remained unmatched. The CDR3 region is CASSGSRDRVNQPQHF. The CDR3 DNA sequence: TGTGCCAGCAGCGGATCCCGGGACAGAGTAAATCAGCCCCAGCATTTT.